This T cell receptor (beta chain) is drawn from a study of shared clonotypes between healthy human individuals. The CDR3 sequence is 15 residues long. The germline gives CDR1 LNHDA, CDR2 SQIVND (reference sequence). With 8 bases removed from V and 0 bases from J, the gap between germline ends came to 14 bases. Produced via immunoSEQ multiplex PCR; TCRdb's table is partial and in-frame only. The table has about 120,000 clones, more than 65% seen once. Study-level points and caveats: Expectations were that clonotype sharing among donors would be affected by sequencing depth. Larger estimated richness was generally recorded for naive subsets relative to memory subsets.

Of note for this clone: The antigen remains unidentified.

This sequence joins TRBV19 and TRBJ2-4; D remains unclear. The origin of this receptor is a woman in her twenties or thirties in good health. Specimen: memory CD8+ T cells sorted from blood. Subset in this sample: CD45RO+ cells pooled with CCR7-negative TemRA cells. The CDR3 sequence is CASAPPRAAKNIQYF. CDR3 coding DNA: TGTGCCAGTGCCCCTCCACGGGCAGCCAAAAACATTCAGTACTTC.